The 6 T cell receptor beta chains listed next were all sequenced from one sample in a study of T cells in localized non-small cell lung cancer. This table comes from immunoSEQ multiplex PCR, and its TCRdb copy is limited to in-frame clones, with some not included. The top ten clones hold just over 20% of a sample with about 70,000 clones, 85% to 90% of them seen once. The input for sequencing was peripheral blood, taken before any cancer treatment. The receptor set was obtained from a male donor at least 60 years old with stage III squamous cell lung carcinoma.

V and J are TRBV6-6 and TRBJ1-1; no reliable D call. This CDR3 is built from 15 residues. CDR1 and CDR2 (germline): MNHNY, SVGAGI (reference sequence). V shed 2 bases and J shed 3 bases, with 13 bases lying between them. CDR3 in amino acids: CASSYGPGGDTEAFF. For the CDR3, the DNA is TGTGCCAGCAGTTACGGACCGGGCGGGGACACTGAAGCTTTCTTT.

The CDR3 DNA follows: TGTGCCAGCAGTGCCAGAACTGAAGCTTTCTTT. Protein product: CASSARTEAFF. This chain joins TRBV6-6 and TRBJ1-1; the D is unclear. The CDR3 extends over 11 amino acids. From germline, CDR1 is MNHNY and CDR2 SVGAGI (reference sequence). V lost 5 bases, J lost 5 bases, and 6 bases lay in between.

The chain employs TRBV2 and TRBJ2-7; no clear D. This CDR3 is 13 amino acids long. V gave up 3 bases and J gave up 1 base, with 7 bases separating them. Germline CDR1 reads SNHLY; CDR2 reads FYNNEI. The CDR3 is CASSDGSSYEQYV. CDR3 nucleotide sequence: TGTGCCAGCAGTGATGGCAGTTCCTACGAGCAGTACGTC.

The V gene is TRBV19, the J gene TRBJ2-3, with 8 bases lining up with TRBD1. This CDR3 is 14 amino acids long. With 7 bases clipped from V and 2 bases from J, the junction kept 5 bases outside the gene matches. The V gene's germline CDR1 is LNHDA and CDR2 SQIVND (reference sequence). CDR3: CASTTGGNTDTQYF. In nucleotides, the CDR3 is TGTGCCAGTACTACAGGGGGTAACACAGATACGCAGTATTTT.

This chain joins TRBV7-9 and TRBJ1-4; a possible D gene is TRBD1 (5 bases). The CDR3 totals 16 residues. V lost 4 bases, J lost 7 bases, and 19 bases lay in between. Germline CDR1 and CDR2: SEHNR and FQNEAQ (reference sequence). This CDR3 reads CASSSRGLVRGEKLFF. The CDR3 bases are TGTGCCAGCAGCTCCCGGGGCTTAGTAAGGGGTGAAAAACTGTTTTTT. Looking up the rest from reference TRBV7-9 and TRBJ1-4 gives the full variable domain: DTGVSQNPRHKITKRGQNVTFRCDPISEHNRLYWYRQTLGQGPEFLTYFQNEAQLEKSRLLSDRFSAERPKGSFSTLEIQRTEQGDSAMYLCASSSRGLVRGEKLFFGSGTQLSVL.

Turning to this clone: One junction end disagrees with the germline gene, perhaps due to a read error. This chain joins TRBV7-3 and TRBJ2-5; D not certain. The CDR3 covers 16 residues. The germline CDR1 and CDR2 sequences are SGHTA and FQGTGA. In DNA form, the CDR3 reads TGTGCCAGCAGCTCTACGCCAGGTTTCGGGCAAGGGACCCAGTACTTC. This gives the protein CASSSTPGFGQGTQYF.